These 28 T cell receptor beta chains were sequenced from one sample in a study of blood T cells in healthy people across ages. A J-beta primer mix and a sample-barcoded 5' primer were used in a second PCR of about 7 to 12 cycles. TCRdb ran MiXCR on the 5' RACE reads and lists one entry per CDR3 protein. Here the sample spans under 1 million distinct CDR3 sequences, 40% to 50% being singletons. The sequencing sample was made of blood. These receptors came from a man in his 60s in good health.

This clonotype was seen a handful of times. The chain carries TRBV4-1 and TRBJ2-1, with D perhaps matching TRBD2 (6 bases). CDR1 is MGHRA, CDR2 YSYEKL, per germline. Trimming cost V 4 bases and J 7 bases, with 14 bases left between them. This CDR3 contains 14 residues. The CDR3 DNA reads TGCGCCAGCAGCCCCCGGGAGAGCCAGAATGAGCAGTTCTTC. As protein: CASSPRESQNEQFF.

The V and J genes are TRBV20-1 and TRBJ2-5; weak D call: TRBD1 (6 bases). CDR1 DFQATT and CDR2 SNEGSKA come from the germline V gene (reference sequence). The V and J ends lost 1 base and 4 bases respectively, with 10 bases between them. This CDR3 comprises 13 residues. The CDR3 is CSARVTGTETQYF. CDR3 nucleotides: TGCAGTGCTAGAGTTACAGGGACAGAGACCCAGTACTTC.

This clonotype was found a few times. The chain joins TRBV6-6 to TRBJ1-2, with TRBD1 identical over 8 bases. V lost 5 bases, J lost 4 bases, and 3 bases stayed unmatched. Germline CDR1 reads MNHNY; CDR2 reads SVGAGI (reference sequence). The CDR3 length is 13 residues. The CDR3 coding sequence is TGTGCCAGCAGTATTACAGGGGGCTATGGCTACACCTTC. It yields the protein CASSITGGYGYTF.

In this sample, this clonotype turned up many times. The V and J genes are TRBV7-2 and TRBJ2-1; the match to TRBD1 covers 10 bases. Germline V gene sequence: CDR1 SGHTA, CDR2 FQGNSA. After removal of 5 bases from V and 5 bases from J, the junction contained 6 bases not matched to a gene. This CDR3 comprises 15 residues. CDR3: CASSPPGQGNNEQFF. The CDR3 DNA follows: TGTGCCAGCAGCCCCCCGGGACAGGGGAACAATGAGCAGTTCTTC. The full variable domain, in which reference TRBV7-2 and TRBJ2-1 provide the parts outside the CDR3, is GAGVSQSPSNKVTEKGKDVELRCDPISGHTALYWYRQSLGQGLEFLIYFQGNSAPDKSGLPSDRFSAERTGGSVSTLTIQRTQQEDSAVYLCASSPPGQGNNEQFFGPGTRLTVL.

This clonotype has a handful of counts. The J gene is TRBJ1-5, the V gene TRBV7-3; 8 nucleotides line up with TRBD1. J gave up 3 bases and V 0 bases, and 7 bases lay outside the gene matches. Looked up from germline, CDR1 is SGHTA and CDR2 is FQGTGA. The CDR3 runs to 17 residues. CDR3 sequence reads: CASSLTGQGAFNQPQHF. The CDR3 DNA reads TGTGCCAGCAGCTTAACGGGCCAGGGGGCCTTCAATCAGCCCCAGCATTTT.

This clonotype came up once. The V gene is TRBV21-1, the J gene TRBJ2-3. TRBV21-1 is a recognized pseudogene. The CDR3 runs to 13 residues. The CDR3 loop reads CASSKAFGDTQYF. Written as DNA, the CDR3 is TGTGCCAGCAGCAAAGCCTTCGGAGATACGCAGTATTTT.

The CDR3 sequence: CASSLSEGAVAGELFF. For the CDR3, the DNA is TGCGCCAGCAGCTTGTCAGAAGGAGCGGTGGCCGGGGAGCTGTTTTTT. The chain is built from TRBV5-1 and TRBJ2-2; a possible D gene is TRBD2 (5 bases). CDR1 is SGHRS and CDR2 is YFSETQ in the germline V gene. The CDR3 has 16 amino acids. The V end lost 1 base, the J end lost 6 bases, and 16 bases lay between the germline ends. The full variable domain, with the rest looked up from reference TRBV5-1 and TRBJ2-2, is KAGVTQTPRYLIKTRGQQVTLSCSPISGHRSVSWYQQTPGQGLQFLFEYFSETQRNKGNFPGRFSGRQFSNSRSEMNVSTLELGDSALYLCASSLSEGAVAGELFFGEGSRLTVL.

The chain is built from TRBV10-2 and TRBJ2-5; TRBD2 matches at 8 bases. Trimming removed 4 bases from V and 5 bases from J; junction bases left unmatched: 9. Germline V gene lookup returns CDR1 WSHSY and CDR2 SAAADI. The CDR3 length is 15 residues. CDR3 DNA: TGCGCCAGCAGTGGTGACGGGGGGGCCAGGGAGACCCAGTACTTC. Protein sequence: CASSGDGGARETQYF.

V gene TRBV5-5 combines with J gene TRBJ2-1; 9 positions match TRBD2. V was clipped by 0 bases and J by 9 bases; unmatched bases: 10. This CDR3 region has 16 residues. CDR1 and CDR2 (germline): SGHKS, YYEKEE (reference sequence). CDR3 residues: CASSLAVGGGAGEQFF. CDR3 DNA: TGTGCCAGCAGCTTGGCAGTGGGCGGGGGGGCCGGTGAGCAGTTCTTC.

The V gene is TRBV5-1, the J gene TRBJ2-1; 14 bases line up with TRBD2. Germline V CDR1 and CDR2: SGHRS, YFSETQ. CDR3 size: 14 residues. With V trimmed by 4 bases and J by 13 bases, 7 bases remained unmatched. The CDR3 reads CASSRTSGGPFQFF. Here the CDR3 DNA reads TGCGCCAGCAGCCGGACTAGCGGGGGGCCGTTTCAGTTCTTC.

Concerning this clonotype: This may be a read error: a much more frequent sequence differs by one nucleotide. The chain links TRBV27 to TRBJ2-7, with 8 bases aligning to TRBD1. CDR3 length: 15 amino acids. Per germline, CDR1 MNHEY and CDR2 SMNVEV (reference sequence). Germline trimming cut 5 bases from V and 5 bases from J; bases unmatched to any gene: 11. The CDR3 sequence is CASSDTGAGGHEQYF. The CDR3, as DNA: TGTGCCAGCAGTGATACCGGGGCAGGGGGCCACGAGCAGTACTTC.

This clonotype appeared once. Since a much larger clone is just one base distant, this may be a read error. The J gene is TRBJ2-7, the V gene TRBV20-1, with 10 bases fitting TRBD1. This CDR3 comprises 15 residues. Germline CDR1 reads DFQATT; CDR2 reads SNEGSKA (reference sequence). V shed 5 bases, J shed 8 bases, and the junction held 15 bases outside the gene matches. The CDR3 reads CSAHPPGQGYDKQYF. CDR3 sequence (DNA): TGCAGTGCTCACCCACCGGGACAGGGGTACGACAAGCAGTACTTC.

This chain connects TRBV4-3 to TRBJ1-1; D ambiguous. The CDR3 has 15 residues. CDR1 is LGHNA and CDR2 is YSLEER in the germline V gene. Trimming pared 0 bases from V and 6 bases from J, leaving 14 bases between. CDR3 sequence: CASSQDRVIKPEAFF. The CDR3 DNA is TGCGCCAGCAGCCAAGATAGGGTAATTAAGCCTGAAGCTTTCTTT.

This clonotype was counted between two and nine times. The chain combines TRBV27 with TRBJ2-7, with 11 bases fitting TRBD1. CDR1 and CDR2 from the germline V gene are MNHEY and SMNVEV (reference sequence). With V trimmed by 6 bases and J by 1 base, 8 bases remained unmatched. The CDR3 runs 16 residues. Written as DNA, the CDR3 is TGTGCCAGCAGAGATGGACAGGGGGCAAGGTCCTACGAGCAGTACTTC. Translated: CASRDGQGARSYEQYF.

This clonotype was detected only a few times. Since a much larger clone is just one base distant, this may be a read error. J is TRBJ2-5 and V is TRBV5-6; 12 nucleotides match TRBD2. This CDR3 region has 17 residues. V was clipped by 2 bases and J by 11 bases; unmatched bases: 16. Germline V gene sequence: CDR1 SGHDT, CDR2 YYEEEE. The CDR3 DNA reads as TGTGCCAGCAGCTTTAGGTCTAGCGGGGGGGTTTACAATGAGCAGTACTTC. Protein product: CASSFRSSGGVYNEQYF. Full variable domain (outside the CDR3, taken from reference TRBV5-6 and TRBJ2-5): DAGVTQSPTHLIKTRGQQVTLRCSPKSGHDTVSWYQQALGQGPQFIFQYYEEEERQRGNFPDRFSGHQFPNYSSELNVNALLLGDSALYLCASSFRSSGGVYNEQYFGPGTRLLVL.

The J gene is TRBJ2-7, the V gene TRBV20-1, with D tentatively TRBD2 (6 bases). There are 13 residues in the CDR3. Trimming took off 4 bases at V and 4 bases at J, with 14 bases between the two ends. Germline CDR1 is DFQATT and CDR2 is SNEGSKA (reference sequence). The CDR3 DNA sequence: TGCAGTGCTACCTCACCGGGAGATTACGAGCAGTACTTC. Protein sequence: CSATSPGDYEQYF.

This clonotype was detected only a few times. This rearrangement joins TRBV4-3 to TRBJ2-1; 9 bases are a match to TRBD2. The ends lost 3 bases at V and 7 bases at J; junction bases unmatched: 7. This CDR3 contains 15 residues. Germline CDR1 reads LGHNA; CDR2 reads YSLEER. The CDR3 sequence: CASSHWLAGRNEQFF. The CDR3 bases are TGCGCCAGCAGCCATTGGCTAGCGGGGCGAAATGAGCAGTTCTTC.

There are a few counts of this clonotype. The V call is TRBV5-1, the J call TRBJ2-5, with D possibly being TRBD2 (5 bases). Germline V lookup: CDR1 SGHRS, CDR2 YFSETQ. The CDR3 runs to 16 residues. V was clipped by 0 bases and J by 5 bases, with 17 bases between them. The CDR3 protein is CASSLAGMNSDETQYF. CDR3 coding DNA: TGCGCCAGCAGCTTGGCCGGGATGAATAGTGATGAGACCCAGTACTTC.

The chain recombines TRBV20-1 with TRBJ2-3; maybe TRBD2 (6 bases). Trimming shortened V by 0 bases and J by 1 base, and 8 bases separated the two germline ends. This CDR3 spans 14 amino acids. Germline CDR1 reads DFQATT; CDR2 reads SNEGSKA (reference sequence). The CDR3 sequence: CSARDGLRTDTQYF. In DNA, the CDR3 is TGCAGTGCTAGAGATGGACTACGCACAGATACGCAGTATTTT.

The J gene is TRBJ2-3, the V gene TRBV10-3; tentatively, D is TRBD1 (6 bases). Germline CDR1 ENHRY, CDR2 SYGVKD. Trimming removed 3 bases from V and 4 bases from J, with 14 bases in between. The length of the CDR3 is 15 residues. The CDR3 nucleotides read TGTGCCATCAGTGATTTCGTACAGGGCGCAGATACGCAGTATTTT. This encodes CAISDFVQGADTQYF.

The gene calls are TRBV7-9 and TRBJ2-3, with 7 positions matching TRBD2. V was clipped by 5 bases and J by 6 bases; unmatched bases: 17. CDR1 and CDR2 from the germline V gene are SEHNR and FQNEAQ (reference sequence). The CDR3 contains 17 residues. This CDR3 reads CASSTHVASGRGDTQYF. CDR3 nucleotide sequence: TGTGCCAGCAGCACCCATGTGGCTAGCGGCCGGGGGGATACGCAGTATTTT.

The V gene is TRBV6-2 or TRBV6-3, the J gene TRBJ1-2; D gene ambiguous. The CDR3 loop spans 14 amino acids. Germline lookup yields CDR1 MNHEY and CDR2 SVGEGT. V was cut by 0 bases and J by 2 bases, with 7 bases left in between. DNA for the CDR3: TGTGCCAGCAGTTACTCCGGGCGGAACTATGGCTACACCTTC. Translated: CASSYSGRNYGYTF.

In DNA, the CDR3 is TGTGCCAGCAGCTTAGAACGACAGGCTCGGGGCTACACCTTC. It is translated as CASSLERQARGYTF. The V and J genes are TRBV7-2 and TRBJ1-2, with D perhaps TRBD1 (6 bases). The CDR3 is 14 residues long. Trimming pared 1 base from V and 8 bases from J, leaving 14 bases between. Germline CDR1 reads SGHTA; CDR2 reads FQGNSA.

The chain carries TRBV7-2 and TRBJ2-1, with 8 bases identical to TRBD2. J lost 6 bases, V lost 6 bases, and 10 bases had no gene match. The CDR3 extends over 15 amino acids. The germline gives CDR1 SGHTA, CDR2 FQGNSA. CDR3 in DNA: TGTGCCAGCAGATTCGCGGGGGGCCAGGGCAATGAGCAGTTCTTC. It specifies CASRFAGGQGNEQFF.

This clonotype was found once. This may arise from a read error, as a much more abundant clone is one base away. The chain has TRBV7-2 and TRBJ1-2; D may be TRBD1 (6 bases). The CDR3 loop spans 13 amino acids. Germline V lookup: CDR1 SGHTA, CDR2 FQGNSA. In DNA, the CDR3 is TGTGCCAGCAGCTCCCGGGACAATGCTGGCCACACCTTC. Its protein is CASSSRDNAGHTF.

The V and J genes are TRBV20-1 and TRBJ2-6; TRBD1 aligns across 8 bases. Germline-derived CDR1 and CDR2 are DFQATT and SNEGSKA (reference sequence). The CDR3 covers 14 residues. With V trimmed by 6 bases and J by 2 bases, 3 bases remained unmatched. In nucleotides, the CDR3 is TGCAGTGCCTCGGACAGGGCTGGGGCCAACGTCCTGACTTTC. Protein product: CSASDRAGANVLTF.

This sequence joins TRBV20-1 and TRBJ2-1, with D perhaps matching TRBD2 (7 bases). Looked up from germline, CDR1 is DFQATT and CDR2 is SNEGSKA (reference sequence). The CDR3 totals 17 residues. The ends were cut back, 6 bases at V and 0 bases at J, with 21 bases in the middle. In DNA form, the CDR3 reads TGCAGTGCCGTCAGCTCCTTCGGGGGGCTCTCCTACAATGAGCAGTTCTTC. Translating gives CSAVSSFGGLSYNEQFF.

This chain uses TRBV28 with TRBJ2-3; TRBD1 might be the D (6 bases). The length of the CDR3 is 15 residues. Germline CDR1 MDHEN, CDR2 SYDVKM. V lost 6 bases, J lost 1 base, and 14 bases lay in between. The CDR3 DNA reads TGTGCCAGCAGAAACAGGGAAAAAGGCACAGATACGCAGTATTTT. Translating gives CASRNREKGTDTQYF. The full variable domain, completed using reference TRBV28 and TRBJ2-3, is DVKVTQSSRYLVKRTGEKVFLECVQDMDHENMFWYRQDPGLGLRLIYFSYDVKMKEKGDIPEGYSVSREKKERFSLILESASTNQTSMYLCASRNREKGTDTQYFGPGTRLTVL.